The following is a T cell receptor beta chain sequence with its context. This sample stems from a study of blood T cell repertoires in COVID-19. On the study more broadly: Both acute and convalescent COVID-19 samples were obtained from the United States, Italy and Spain. T cells, B-cell-depleted T cells, or PBMCs supplied cDNA or gDNA.

Methods used by the authors: Amplification of reference gene primers was used by the study to estimate nucleated cell counts. Some clones are missing from TCRdb's copy, which holds only in-frame ones; the method was immunoSEQ multiplex PCR. V, J and clone size reflect that table, while D and trimming were determined from the DNA. The table shows under 200,000 clones, with roughly 86% occurring only once. Trimming left V 9 bases short and J 2 bases short, with 7 bases between. Germline V CDR1 and CDR2: SNHLY, FYNNEI. CDR3 length equals 11 residues. This chain connects TRBV2 to TRBJ1-1; D is undetermined. This TCR derives from a woman aged 55 to 70 who had recovered from COVID-19. Sequenced input: peripheral blood. The DNA of the CDR3 is TGTGCCAGTACAGAAAACACTGAAGCTTTCTTT. Protein sequence: CASTENTEAFF.